This T cell receptor beta chain was documented in a study of OX40 agonist ivuxolimab in advanced cancers. The CDR3 has 13 residues. V was trimmed by 6 bases and J by 12 bases, leaving 20 bases between them. CDR1 is MDHEN and CDR2 is SYDVKM in the germline V gene. Generated by immunoSEQ multiplex PCR, the TCRdb table keeps only in-frame clones and is missing some. The sample records fewer than 40,000 clones, around 76% being singletons. The gene calls are TRBV28 and TRBJ1-2; D is unclear. The source is an adult with an advanced solid tumor such as melanoma, head and neck, liver or kidney cancer. This specimen was CD4+ or CD8+ T cells sorted from blood, taken in a trial of the OX40 agonist ivuxolimab. This CDR3 is CASSPAEGGGHTF. CDR3 nucleotide sequence: TGTGCCAGCAGCCCCGCCGAGGGAGGCGGCCACACCTTC.